These T cell receptor beta chains were read from a single sample in a study of blood T cell repertoires in COVID-19. Assay: immunoSEQ multiplex PCR; the TCRdb copy retains only in-frame clones and omits some. The sample includes some 88,000 clones, about 85% of them seen just once. The sequencing sample was made of peripheral blood. The receptors were gathered from a woman in her 70s with acute or convalescent COVID-19. Both conserved end residues are part of each CDR3. A D gene is named only where the DNA matches it firmly. Part of the rows lack a size; the others show once, few, many or a class for expanded clones.

V	size	D	J	DNA	CDR3
TRBV6-5	.	TRBD1	TRBJ1-2	TGTGCCAGCCTCACAGGGGGCAACTATGGCTACACCTTC	CASLTGGNYGYTF
TRBV15	.	TRBD2	TRBJ2-4	TGTCCCACCAGCAGAGATCTCAGCGGGGGGGCCGCGGGGGTGGCCAAAAACATTCAGTACTTC	CPTSRDLSGGAAGVAKNIQYF
TRBV19	.	TRBD1	TRBJ2-4	TGTGCCAGTAGTACCGGACAGGGGGCTACCTTC	CASSTGQGATF
TRBV6-6	.	.	TRBJ2-2	TGTGCCAGCAGTTACCAGGGGTACACCGGGGAGCTGTTTTTT	CASSYQGYTGELFF
TRBV9	once	TRBD1	TRBJ1-3	TGTGCCAGCAGCGTAGGGACAGGGGGGAACTCTGGAAACACCATATATTTT	CASSVGTGGNSGNTIYF
TRBV27	.	TRBD1	TRBJ1-6	TGTGCCAGCAGTCCGGGACAGGCGCATTCACCCCTCCACTTT	CASSPGQAHSPLHF
TRBV29-1	.	.	TRBJ2-4	TGCAGCGTTGAAGGACTCGGAAGGTACGGCATTCAGTACTTC	CSVEGLGRYGIQYF
TRBV6-1	.	.	TRBJ2-5	TGTGCCAGCAGTGAAGTGGCTAGGGGTGGGACCCAGTACTTC	CASSEVARGGTQYF
TRBV2	.	.	TRBJ1-1	TGTGCCAGCAGTGAAGCGCTTCGGGGAGGGACTGAAGCTTTCTTT	CASSEALRGGTEAFF
TRBV11-2	once	.	TRBJ2-7	TGTGCCAGCAGCCACCGGCCAGGGCGAGTTTACTTC	CASSHRPGRVYF
TRBV11-3	.	TRBD2	TRBJ2-1	TGTGCCAGCAGCGGGACTAGCGAGGGGCAGTTCTTC	CASSGTSEGQFF
TRBV19	.	.	TRBJ1-2	TGTGCCAGTAGTGCCCAGGGTGCCTATGGCTACACCTTC	CASSAQGAYGYTF
TRBV2	few	TRBD1	TRBJ1-2	TGTGCCAGCATGGGACAGGGGCTCAGGGGCTACACCTTC	CASMGQGLRGYTF
TRBV5-4	.	.	TRBJ2-3	TGTGCCAGCAGCTTCGACCGTCCGGGGAGCACAGATACGCAGTATTTT	CASSFDRPGSTDTQYF
TRBV7-2	.	.	TRBJ2-1	TGTGCCAGCAGCTTGCAGGAGGCGCCCTACAATGAGCAGTTCTTC	CASSLQEAPYNEQFF
TRBV4-2	.	TRBD2	TRBJ2-2	TGTGCCAGCAGCCAGCCTAGCGGGGGGGCCTTGAGCGGGGAGCTGTTTTTT	CASSQPSGGALSGELFF
TRBV6-1	.	.	TRBJ2-3	TGTGCCAGCAGTGGAGACTCGAGTCGGGGCACAGATACGCAGTATTTT	CASSGDSSRGTDTQYF
TRBV19	.	TRBD1	TRBJ2-1	TGTGCCAGTAGTATCCTCCTCTCGACAGGGGCGGCCTACAATGAGCAGTTCTTC	CASSILLSTGAAYNEQFF
TRBV6-1	once	TRBD1	TRBJ2-3	TGTGCCAGCAGTGAATGGGCAGGGGGCGACGGCACAGATACGCAGTATTTT	CASSEWAGGDGTDTQYF
TRBV4-1	few	.	TRBJ1-5	TGCGCCAGCAGCCAAGTGGGAGGCAGGGATCGCAATCAGCCCCAGCATTTT	CASSQVGGRDRNQPQHF
TRBV7-6	.	.	TRBJ2-5	TGTGCCAGCAGCCTAGGGGGGAGGGCGGCCCAAGAGACCCAGTACTTC	CASSLGGRAAQETQYF
TRBV28	.	.	TRBJ1-6	TGTGCCAGCAGTTTCGATTCACCCCTCCACTTT	CASSFDSPLHF